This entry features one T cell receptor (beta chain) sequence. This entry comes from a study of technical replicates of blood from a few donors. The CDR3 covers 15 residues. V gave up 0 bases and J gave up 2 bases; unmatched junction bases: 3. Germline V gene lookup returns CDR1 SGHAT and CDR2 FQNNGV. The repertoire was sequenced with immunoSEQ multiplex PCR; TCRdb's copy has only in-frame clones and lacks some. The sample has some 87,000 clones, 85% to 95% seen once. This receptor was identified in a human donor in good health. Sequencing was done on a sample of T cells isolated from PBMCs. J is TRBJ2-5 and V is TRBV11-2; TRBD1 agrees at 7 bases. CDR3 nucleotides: TGTGCCAGCAGCTTAGATACAGGGGCTCAAGAGACCCAGTACTTC. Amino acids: CASSLDTGAQETQYF.